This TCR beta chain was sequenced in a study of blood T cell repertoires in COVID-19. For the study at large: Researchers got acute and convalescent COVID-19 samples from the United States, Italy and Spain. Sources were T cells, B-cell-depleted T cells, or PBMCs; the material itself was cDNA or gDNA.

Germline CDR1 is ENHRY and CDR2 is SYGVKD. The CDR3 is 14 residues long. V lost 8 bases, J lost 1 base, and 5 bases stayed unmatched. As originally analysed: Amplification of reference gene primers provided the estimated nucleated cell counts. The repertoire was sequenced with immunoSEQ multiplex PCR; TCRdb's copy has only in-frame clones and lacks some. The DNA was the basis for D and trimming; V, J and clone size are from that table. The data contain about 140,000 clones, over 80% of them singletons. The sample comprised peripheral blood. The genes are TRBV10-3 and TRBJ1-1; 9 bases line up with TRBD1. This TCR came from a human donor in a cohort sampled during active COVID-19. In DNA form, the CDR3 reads TGTGCCATCCGGACAGGGGTTGGGAACACTGAAGCTTTCTTT. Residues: CAIRTGVGNTEAFF.